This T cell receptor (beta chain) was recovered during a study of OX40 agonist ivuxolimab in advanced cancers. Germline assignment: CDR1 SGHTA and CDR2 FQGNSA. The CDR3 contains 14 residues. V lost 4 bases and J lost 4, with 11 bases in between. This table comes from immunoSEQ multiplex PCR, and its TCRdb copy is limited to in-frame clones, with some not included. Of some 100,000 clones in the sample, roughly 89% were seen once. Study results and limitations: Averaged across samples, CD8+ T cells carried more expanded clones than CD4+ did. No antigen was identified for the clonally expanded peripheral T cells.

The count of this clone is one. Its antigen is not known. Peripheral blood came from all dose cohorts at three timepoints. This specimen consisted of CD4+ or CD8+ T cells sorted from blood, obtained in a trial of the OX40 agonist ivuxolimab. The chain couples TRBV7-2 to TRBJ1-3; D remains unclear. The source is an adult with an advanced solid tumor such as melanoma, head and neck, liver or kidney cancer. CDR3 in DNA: TGTGCCAGCAGCTCCAACTTCGGGGGAAACACCATATATTTT. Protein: CASSSNFGGNTIYF.